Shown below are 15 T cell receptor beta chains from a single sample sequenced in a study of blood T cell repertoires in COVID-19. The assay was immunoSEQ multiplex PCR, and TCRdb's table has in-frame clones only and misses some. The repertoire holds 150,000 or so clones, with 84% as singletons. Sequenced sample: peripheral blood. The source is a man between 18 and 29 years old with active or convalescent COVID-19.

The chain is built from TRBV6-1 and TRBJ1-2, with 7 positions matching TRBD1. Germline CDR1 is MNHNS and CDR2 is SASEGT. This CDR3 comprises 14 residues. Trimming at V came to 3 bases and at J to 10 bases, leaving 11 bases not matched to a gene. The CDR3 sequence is CASSETGSISVYTF. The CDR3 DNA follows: TGTGCCAGCAGTGAGACAGGGTCGATAAGTGTCTACACCTTC.

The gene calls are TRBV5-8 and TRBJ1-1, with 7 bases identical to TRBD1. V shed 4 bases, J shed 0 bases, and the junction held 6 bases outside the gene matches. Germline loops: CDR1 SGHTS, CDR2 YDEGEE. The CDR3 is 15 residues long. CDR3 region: CASSDRQGMNTEAFF. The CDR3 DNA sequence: TGTGCCAGCAGCGACCGACAGGGAATGAACACTGAAGCTTTCTTT.

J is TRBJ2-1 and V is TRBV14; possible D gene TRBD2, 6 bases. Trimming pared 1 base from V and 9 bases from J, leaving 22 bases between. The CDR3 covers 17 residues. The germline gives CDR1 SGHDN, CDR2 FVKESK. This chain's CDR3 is CASSQVRGAGRAAEQFF. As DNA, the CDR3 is TGTGCCAGCAGCCAAGTACGTGGGGCGGGAAGGGCAGCTGAGCAGTTCTTC.

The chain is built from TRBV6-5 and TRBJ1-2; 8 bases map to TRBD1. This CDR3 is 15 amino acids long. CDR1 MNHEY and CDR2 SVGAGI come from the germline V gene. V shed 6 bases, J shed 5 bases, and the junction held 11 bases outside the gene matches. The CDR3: CASSSPDRDYYGYTF. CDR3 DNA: TGTGCCAGCAGCTCCCCGGACAGGGATTATTATGGCTACACCTTC.

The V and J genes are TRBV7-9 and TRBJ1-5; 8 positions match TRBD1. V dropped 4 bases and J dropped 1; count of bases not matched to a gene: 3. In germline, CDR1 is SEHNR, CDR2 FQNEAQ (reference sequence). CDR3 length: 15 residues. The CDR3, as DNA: TGTGCCAGCAGCTCCGGGACAGGCAGCAATCAGCCCCAGCATTTT. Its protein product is CASSSGTGSNQPQHF. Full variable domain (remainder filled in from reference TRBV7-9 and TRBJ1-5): DTGVSQNPRHKITKRGQNVTFRCDPISEHNRLYWYRQTLGQGPEFLTYFQNEAQLEKSRLLSDRFSAERPKGSFSTLEIQRTEQGDSAMYLCASSSGTGSNQPQHFGDGTRLSIL.

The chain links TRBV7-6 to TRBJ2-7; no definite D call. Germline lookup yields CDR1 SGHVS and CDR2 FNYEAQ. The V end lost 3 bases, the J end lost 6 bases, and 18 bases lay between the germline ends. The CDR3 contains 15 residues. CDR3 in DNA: TGTGCCAGCAGCTTGGTAGCCGCCACCCGAGTCGAGCAGTACTTC. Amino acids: CASSLVAATRVEQYF.

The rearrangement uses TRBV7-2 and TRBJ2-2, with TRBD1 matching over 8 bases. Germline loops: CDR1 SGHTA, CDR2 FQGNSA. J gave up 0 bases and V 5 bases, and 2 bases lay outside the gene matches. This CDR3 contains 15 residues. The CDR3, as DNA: TGTGCCAGCAGCGGACAGGGAACGAACACCGGGGAGCTGTTTTTT. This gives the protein CASSGQGTNTGELFF.

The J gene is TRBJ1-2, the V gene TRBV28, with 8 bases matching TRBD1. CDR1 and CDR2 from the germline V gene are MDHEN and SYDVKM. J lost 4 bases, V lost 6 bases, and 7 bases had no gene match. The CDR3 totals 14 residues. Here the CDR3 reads CASRSRQGPYGYTF. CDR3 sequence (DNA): TGTGCCAGCAGGTCACGACAGGGGCCCTATGGCTACACCTTC.

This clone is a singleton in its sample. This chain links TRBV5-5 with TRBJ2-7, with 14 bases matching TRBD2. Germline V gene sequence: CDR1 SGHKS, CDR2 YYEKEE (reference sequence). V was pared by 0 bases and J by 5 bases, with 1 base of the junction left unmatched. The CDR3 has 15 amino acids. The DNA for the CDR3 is TGTGCCAGCAGCTTGGGGGGACTAGCGGGAGACGAGCAGTACTTC. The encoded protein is CASSLGGLAGDEQYF.

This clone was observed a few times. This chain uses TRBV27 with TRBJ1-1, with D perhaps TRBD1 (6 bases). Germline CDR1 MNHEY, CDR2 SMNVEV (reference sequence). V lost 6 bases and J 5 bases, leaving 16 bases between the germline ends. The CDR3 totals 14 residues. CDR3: CASRQQGRWTEAFF. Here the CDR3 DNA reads TGTGCCAGCAGGCAACAGGGCCGTTGGACTGAAGCTTTCTTT.

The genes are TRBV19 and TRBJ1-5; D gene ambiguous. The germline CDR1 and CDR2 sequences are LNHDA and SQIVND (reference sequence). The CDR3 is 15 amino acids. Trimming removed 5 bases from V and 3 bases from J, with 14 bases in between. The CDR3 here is CASSSKRGYNQPQHF. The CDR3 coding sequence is TGTGCCAGTAGTTCCAAAAGAGGTTACAATCAGCCCCAGCATTTT.

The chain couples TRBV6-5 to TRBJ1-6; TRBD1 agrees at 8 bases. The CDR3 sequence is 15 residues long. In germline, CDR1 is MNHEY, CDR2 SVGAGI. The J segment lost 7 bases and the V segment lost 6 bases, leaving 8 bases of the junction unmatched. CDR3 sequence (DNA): TGTGCCAGCAGGATCGGACGACAGGGGAATTCACCCCTCCACTTT. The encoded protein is CASRIGRQGNSPLHF.

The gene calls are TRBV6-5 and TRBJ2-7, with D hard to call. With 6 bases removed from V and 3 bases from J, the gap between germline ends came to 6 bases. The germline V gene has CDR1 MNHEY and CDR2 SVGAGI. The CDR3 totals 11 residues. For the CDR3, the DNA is TGTGCCAGCAGACAGTACTACGAGCAGTACTTC. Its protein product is CASRQYYEQYF.

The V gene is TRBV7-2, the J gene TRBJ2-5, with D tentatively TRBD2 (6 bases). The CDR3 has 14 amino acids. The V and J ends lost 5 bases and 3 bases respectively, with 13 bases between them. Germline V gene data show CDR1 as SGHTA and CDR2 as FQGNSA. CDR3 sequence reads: CASSRVSGEETQYF. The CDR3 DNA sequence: TGTGCCAGCAGCCGCGTATCGGGAGAAGAGACCCAGTACTTC.

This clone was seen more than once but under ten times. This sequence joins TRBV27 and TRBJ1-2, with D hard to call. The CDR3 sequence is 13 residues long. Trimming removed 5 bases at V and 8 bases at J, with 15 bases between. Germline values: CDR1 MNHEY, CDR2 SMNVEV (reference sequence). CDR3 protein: CASSLTGGRGYTF. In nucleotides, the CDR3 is TGTGCCAGCAGTCTGACGGGAGGTAGGGGCTACACCTTC.